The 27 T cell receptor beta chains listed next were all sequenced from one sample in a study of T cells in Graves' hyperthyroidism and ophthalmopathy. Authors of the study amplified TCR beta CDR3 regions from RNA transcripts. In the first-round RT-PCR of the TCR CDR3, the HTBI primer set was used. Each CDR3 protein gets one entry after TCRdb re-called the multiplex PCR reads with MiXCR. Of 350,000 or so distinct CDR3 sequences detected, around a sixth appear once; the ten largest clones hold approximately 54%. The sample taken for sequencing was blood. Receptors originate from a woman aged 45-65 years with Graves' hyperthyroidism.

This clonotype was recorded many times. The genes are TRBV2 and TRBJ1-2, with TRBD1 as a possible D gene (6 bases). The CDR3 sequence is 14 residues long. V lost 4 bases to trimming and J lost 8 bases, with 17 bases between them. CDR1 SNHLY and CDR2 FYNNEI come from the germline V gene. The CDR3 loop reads CASSGQAQTGGYTF. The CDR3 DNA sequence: TGTGCCAGCAGTGGACAGGCCCAGACGGGGGGCTACACCTTC.

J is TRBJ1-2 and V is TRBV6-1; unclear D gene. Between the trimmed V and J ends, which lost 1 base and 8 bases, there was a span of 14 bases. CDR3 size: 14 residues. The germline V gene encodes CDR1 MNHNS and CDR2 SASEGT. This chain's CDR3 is CASSEGLVVSGYTF. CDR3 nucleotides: TGTGCCAGCAGTGAAGGGCTGGTAGTCAGCGGCTACACCTTC.

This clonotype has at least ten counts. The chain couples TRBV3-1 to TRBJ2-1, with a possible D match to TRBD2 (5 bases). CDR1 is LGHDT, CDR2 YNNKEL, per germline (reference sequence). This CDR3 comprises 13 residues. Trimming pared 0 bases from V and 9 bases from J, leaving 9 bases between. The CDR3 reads CASSQDTGSEQFF. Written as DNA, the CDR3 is TGTGCCAGCAGCCAAGATACGGGGAGTGAGCAGTTCTTC.

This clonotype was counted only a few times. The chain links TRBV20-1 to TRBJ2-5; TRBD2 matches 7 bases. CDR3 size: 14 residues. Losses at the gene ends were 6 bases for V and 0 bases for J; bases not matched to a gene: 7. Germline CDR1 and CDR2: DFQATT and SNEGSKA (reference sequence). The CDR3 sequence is CSAPQAGDQETQYF. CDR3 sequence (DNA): TGCAGTGCCCCCCAGGCGGGGGACCAAGAGACCCAGTACTTC.

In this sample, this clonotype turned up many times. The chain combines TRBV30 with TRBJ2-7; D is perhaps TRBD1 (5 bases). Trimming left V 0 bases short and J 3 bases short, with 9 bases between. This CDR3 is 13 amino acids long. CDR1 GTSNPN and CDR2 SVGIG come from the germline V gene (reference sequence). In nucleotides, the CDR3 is TGTGCCTGGAGTGTGGCAGGGAACTACGAGCAGTACTTC. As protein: CAWSVAGNYEQYF.

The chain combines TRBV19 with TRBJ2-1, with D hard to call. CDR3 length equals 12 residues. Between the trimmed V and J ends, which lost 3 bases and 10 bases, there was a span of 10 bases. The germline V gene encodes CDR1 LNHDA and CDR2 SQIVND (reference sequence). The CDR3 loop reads CASSIRVGEQFF. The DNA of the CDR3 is TGTGCCAGTAGTATTAGGGTAGGCGAGCAGTTCTTC. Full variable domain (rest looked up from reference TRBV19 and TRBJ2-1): DGGITQSPKYLFRKEGQNVTLSCEQNLNHDAMYWYRQDPGQGLRLIYYSQIVNDFQKGDIAEGYSVSREKKESFPLTVTSAQKNPTAFYLCASSIRVGEQFFGPGTRLTVL.

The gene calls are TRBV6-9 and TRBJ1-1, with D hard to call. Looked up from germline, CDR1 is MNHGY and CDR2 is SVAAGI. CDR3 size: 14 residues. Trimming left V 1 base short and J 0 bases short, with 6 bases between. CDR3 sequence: CASSYYRVNTEAFF. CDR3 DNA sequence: TGTGCCAGCAGTTATTACAGAGTGAACACTGAAGCTTTCTTT.

The CDR3 DNA sequence: TGTGCCAGCAGTTACCAATCCGCCCAAGAGACCCAGTACTTC. Amino acid sequence: CASSYQSAQETQYF. This sequence joins TRBV6-5 and TRBJ2-5; no reliable D call. CDR1 and CDR2 from the germline V gene are MNHEY and SVGAGI. Trimming left V 2 bases short and J 1 base short, with 8 bases between. The CDR3 length is 14 residues.

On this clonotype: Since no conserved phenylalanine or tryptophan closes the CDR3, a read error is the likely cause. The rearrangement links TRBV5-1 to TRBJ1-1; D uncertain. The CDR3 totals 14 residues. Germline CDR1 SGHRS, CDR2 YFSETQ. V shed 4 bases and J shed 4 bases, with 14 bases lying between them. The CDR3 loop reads CASSPGAYPTEAFV. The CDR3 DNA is TGCGCCAGCAGCCCAGGCGCTTACCCCACTGAAGCTTTCGTT.

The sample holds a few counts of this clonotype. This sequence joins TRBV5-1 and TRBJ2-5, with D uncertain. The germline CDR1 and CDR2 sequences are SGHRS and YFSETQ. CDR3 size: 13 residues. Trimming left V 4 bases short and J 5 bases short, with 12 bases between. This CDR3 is CASSSSSTETQYF. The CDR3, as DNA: TGCGCCAGCAGCAGCTCGAGTACCGAGACCCAGTACTTC.

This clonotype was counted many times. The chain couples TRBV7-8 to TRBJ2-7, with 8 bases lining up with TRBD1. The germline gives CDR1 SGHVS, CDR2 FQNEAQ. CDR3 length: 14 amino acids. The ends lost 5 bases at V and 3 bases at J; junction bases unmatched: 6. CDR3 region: CASSLPDRGYEQYF. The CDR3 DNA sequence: TGTGCCAGCAGCCTACCCGACAGGGGCTACGAGCAGTACTTC.

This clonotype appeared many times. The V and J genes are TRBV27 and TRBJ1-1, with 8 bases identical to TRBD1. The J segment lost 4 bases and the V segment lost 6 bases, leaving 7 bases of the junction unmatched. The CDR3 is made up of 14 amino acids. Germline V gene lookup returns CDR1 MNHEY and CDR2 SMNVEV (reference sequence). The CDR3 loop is CASSQITGGTEAFF. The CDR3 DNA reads TGTGCCAGCAGCCAAATAACAGGGGGCACTGAAGCTTTCTTT.

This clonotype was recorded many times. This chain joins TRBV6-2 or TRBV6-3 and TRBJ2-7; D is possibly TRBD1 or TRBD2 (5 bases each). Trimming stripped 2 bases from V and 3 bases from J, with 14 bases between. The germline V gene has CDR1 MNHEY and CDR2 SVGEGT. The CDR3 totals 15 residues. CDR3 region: CASSYLPGRNYEQYV. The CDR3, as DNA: TGTGCCAGCAGTTACCTCCCGGGACGGAACTACGAGCAGTACGTC.

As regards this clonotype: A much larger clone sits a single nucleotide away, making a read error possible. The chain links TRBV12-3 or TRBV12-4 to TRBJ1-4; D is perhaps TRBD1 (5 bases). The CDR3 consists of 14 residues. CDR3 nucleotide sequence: TGTGCCAGCAGCACGATGGGGACTAATGAAAAACTGGTTTTT. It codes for CASSTMGTNEKLVF.

In DNA, the CDR3 is TGTGCCAGCAGTGGAACGGGACCTCTCTCCGAGCAGTACGTC. Translated: CASSGTGPLSEQYV. V is TRBV6-2 or TRBV6-3 and J is TRBJ2-7, with D perhaps matching TRBD1 or TRBD2 (5 bases each). Deletions cut 5 bases from V and 6 bases from J, with 17 bases between. This CDR3 region has 14 residues. Germline CDR1 MNHEY, CDR2 SVGEGT.

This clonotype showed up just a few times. The DNA for the CDR3 is TGTGCCAGTAGTACTGGACAGGGGGCAAAAGGCTACACCTTC. Translating it yields CASSTGQGAKGYTF. The V gene is TRBV19, the J gene TRBJ1-2; the match to TRBD1 covers 11 bases. The CDR3 has 14 amino acids. CDR1 and CDR2 from the germline V gene are LNHDA and SQIVND (reference sequence). J gave up 8 bases and V 4 bases, and 6 bases lay outside the gene matches.

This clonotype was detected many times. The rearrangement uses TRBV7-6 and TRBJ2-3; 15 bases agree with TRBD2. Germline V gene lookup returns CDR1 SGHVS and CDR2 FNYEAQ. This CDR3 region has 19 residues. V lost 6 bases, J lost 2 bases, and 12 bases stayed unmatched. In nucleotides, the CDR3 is TGTGCCAGCAGTCTCCGTCCGGGACTAGCGGGAGGATCCACAGATACGCAGTATTTT. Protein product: CASSLRPGLAGGSTDTQYF.

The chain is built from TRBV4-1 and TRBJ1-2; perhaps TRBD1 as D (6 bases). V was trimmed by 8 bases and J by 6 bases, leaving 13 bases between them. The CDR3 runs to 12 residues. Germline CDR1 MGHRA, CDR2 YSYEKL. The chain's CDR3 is CASYVQGDGYTF. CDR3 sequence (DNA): TGCGCCAGCTACGTACAGGGAGATGGCTACACCTTC.

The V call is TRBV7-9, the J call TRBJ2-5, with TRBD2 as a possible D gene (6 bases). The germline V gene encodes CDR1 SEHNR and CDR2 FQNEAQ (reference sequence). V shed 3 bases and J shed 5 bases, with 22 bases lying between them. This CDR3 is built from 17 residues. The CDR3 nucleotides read TGTGCCAGCAGCTTTCCCGAGGCGGGGAGTATGGGTGAGACCCAGTACTTC. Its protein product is CASSFPEAGSMGETQYF.

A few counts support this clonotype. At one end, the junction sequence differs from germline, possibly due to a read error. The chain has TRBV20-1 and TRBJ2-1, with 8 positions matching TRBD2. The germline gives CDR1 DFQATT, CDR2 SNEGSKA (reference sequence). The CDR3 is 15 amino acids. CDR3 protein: CRARSTLAAYNEQFF. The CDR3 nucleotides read TGCAGGGCTAGATCCACACTAGCGGCCTACAATGAGCAGTTCTTC.

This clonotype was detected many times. CDR3 loop: CASSRLKTSGRTEQYF. In DNA form, the CDR3 reads TGTGCCAGCAGCCGCCTTAAGACTAGCGGGAGGACCGAGCAGTACTTC. The chain combines TRBV3-1 with TRBJ2-7; TRBD2 agrees at 13 bases. CDR3 length: 16 residues. Trimming removed 4 bases from V and 6 bases from J; junction bases left unmatched: 9. Germline V lookup: CDR1 LGHDT, CDR2 YNNKEL (reference sequence).

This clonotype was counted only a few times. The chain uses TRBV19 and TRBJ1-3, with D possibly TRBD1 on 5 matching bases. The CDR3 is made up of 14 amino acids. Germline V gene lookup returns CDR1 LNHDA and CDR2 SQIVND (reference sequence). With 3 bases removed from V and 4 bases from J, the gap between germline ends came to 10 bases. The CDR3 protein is CASSIQQDGNTIYF. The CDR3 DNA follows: TGTGCCAGTAGTATCCAACAGGACGGAAACACCATATATTTT.

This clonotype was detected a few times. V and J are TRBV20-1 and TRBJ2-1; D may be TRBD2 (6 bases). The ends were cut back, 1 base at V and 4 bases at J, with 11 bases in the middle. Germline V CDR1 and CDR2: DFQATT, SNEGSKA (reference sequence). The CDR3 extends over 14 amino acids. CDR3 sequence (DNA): TGCAGTGCTAGAGCCTCTGCGGGGTACAATGAGCAGTTCTTC. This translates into CSARASAGYNEQFF.

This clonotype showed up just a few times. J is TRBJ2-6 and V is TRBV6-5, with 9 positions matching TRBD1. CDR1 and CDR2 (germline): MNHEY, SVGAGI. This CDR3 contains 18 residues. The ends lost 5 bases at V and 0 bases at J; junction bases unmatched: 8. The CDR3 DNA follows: TGTGCCAGCAGTCGAGGGACAGGGCAAAGCTCTGGGGCCAACGTCCTGACTTTC. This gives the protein CASSRGTGQSSGANVLTF.

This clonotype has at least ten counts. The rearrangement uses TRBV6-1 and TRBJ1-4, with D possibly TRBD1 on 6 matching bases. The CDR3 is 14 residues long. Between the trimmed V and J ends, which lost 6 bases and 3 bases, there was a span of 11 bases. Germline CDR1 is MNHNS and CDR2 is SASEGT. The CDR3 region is CASSAGTSNEKLFF. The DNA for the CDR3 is TGTGCCAGCAGCGCCGGGACATCTAATGAAAAACTGTTTTTT.

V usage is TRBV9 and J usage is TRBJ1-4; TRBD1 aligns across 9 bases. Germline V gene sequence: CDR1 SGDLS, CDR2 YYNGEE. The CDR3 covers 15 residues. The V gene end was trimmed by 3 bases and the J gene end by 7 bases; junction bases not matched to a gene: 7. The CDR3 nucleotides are TGTGCCAGCAGCGCGACGACAGGGGGAGTTGAAAAACTGTTTTTT. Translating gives CASSATTGGVEKLFF.

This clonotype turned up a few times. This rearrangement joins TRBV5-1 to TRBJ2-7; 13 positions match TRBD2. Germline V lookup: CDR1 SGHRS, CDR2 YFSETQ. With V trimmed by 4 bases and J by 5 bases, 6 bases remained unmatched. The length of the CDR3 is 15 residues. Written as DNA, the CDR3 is TGCGCCAGCAGCGGTGGACTAGCGGGAGTAGACGAGCAGTACTTC. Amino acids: CASSGGLAGVDEQYF.